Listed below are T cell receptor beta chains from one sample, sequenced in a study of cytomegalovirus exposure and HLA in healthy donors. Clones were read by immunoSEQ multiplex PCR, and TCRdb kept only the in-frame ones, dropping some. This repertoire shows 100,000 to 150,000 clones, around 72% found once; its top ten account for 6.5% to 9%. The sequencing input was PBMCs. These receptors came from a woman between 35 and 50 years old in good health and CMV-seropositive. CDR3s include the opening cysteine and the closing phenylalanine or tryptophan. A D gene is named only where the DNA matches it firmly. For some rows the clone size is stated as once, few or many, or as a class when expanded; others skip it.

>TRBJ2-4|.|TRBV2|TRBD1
TGTGCCAGCCGTAGACAGGGGGCTATAAACATTCAGTACTTC
CASRRQGAINIQYF
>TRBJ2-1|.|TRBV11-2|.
TGTGCCAGCACCACCAGGCGCTCCTACAATGAGCAGTTCTTC
CASTTRRSYNEQFF
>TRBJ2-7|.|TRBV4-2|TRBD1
TGTGCCAGCAACCACGACAGGGAAGAGGTCGGGGAGCAGTACTTC
CASNHDREEVGEQYF
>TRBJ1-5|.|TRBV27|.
TGTGCCACCAGAGGAGGTTGGAATCAGCCCCAGCATTTT
CATRGGWNQPQHF
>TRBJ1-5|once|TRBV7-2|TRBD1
TGTGCCAGCAGCGAATATGGGACAGCCACTAATCAGCCCCAGCATTTT
CASSEYGTATNQPQHF
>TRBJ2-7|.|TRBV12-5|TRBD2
TGTGCTAGTGGTTTGGTACGGGCTAGCGGGGCGGGGTACGAGCAGTACTTC
CASGLVRASGAGYEQYF
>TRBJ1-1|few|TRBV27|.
TGTGCCAGCAGTTTACTAGGGGAGAACACTGAAGCTTTCTTT
CASSLLGENTEAFF
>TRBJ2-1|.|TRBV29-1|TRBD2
TGCAGCGTTGAGATGAGGCGGGGGGGCCGGGATGAGCAGTTCTTC
CSVEMRRGGRDEQFF
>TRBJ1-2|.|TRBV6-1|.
TGTGCCAGCAGTGAGGCTGCGGCACCGGCTAACTATGGCTACACCTTC
CASSEAAAPANYGYTF
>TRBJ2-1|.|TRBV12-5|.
TGTGCTAGTGGTTACAGGTACAATGAGCAGTTCTTC
CASGYRYNEQFF
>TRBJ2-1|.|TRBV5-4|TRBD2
TGTGCCAGCAGCACTGGGACTAGCGGGTACAATGAGCAGTTCTTC
CASSTGTSGYNEQFF
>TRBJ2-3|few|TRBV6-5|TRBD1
TGTGCCAGTTACGATTCCATTAGGGGGCAGGGTACGCAGTATTTT
CASYDSIRGQGTQYF
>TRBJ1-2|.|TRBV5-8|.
TGTGCCAGCAGCCCGACAGGTTATGGCTACACCTTC
CASSPTGYGYTF
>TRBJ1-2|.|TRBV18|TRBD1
TGTGCCAGCTCGCCGGGACAGGGAGTAACCACCTTC
CASSPGQGVTTF
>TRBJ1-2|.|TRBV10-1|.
TGCGCCAGCAGTGGGGCACCCAACTATGGCTACACCTTC
CASSGAPNYGYTF
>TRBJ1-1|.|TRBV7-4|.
TGTGCCAGCAGCTTAGGGGAAGAAGGGGACTCTTCGAACACTGAAGCTTTCTTT
CASSLGEEGDSSNTEAFF
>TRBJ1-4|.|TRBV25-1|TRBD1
TGTGCCAGCAGTGAAGACAGGGGAAATGAAAAACTGTTTTTT
CASSEDRGNEKLFF
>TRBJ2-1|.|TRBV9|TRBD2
TGTGCCAGCAGCTCTCCCCTCGGGGTAGCGGGGGGGGGTGAGCAGTTCTTC
CASSSPLGVAGGGEQFF
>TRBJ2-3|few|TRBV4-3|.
TGCGCCAGCAGCCTCACCTGGGCGGATACGCAGTATTTT
CASSLTWADTQYF